The 8 T cell receptor beta chains given below trace back to one sample, sequenced in a study of T cell responses to AZD1222 COVID-19 vaccine. The table came from immunoSEQ multiplex PCR; TCRdb's copy has only in-frame clones and leaves some out. The sample lists some 91,000 clones; 85% to 95% were seen once. Source: peripheral blood, taken on day 0 of AZD1222 vaccination. The receptors were sampled from an adult in good health.

The V call is TRBV4-2, the J call TRBJ2-3; a possible D gene is TRBD2 (5 bases). The CDR3 covers 16 residues. V was pared by 1 base and J by 0 bases, with 11 bases between. Per germline, CDR1 LGHNA and CDR2 YNFKEQ. The CDR3 DNA follows: TGTGCCAGCAGCCAAGTTGGCGGACTGAGCACAGATACGCAGTATTTT. This codes for CASSQVGGLSTDTQYF.

V usage is TRBV28 and J usage is TRBJ2-2; a possible D gene is TRBD2 (6 bases). Between the trimmed V and J ends, which lost 3 bases and 1 base, there was a span of 15 bases. This CDR3 spans 17 amino acids. CDR1 is MDHEN, CDR2 SYDVKM, per germline. The CDR3 DNA reads TGTGCCAGCAGTTTTGTCGTATGGGGGGAGAACACCGGGGAGCTGTTTTTT. It yields the protein CASSFVVWGENTGELFF. The full variable domain, in which reference TRBV28 and TRBJ2-2 provide the parts outside the CDR3, is DVKVTQSSRYLVKRTGEKVFLECVQDMDHENMFWYRQDPGLGLRLIYFSYDVKMKEKGDIPEGYSVSREKKERFSLILESASTNQTSMYLCASSFVVWGENTGELFFGEGSRLTVL.

The chain couples TRBV5-1 to TRBJ1-5; D gene unclear. The ends were cut back, 0 bases at V and 2 bases at J, with 6 bases in the middle. The CDR3 spans 14 residues. In germline, CDR1 is SGHRS, CDR2 YFSETQ. The CDR3 loop is CASSLAGRNQPQHF. Written as DNA, the CDR3 is TGCGCCAGCAGCTTGGCCGGGCGCAATCAGCCCCAGCATTTT.

The genes are TRBV29-1 and TRBJ1-2; 7 bases are shared with TRBD1. With 1 base clipped from V and 5 bases from J, the junction kept 4 bases outside the gene matches. CDR3 length: 13 residues. In germline, CDR1 is SQVTM, CDR2 ANQGSEA. CDR3 region: CSVEADRAYGYTF. Here the CDR3 DNA reads TGCAGCGTTGAAGCAGACAGGGCTTATGGCTACACCTTC.

The rearrangement joins TRBV5-1 to TRBJ2-3; the D gene is possibly TRBD1 (6 bases). Germline-derived CDR1 and CDR2 are SGHRS and YFSETQ. The CDR3 consists of 16 residues. V lost 3 bases to trimming and J lost 4 bases, with 18 bases between them. The CDR3 here is CASSSIVARGSDTQYF. The CDR3 coding sequence is TGCGCCAGCAGCTCGATAGTAGCCAGGGGATCAGATACGCAGTATTTT.

The J gene is TRBJ2-7, the V gene TRBV28, with 7 bases matching TRBD1. Looked up from germline, CDR1 is MDHEN and CDR2 is SYDVKM. The CDR3 runs to 14 residues. V trimming: 6 bases; J trimming: 2 bases; junction bases outside the gene matches: 7. The CDR3 here is CASRTGTETYEQYF. The CDR3 coding sequence is TGTGCCAGCAGAACCGGGACAGAGACCTACGAGCAGTACTTC.

The gene calls are TRBV4-1 and TRBJ1-6, with TRBD1 matching 7 bases. Germline V gene lookup returns CDR1 MGHRA and CDR2 YSYEKL. The CDR3 consists of 15 residues. V lost 1 base and J lost 8; bases outside the gene matches: 5. For the CDR3, the DNA is TGCGCCAGCAGCCAAGGCAGGGGGGGTTATTCACCCCTCCACTTT. As protein: CASSQGRGGYSPLHF.

The gene calls are TRBV5-1 and TRBJ2-5, with 8 bases matching TRBD2. Germline lookup yields CDR1 SGHRS and CDR2 YFSETQ. The V and J ends lost 6 bases and 4 bases, in that order; junction bases with no gene match: 17. The CDR3 sequence is 17 residues long. CDR3 coding DNA: TGCGCCAGCACCCTGGGTTCGGGGGGGGCTTCGGTAGAGACCCAGTACTTC. It specifies CASTLGSGGASVETQYF.